The sample holds one count of the clone carrying this T cell receptor (beta chain). The table came from immunoSEQ multiplex PCR; TCRdb's copy has only in-frame clones and leaves some out. This table has about 90,000 clones, less than 85% appearing once. The sample is drawn from a study of blood T cell repertoires in COVID-19. Study context: PBMCs, B-cell-depleted T cells, or T cells provided the cDNA or gDNA that made up the material.

Trimming shortened V by 4 bases and J by 3 bases, and 15 bases separated the two germline ends. Looked up from germline, CDR1 is SGHDN and CDR2 is FVKESK. The CDR3 totals 15 residues. The source of this sequence is a man between 65 and 79 years old with acute or convalescent COVID-19. The sequenced material came from peripheral blood. This rearrangement joins TRBV14 to TRBJ1-2; D possibly corresponds to TRBD1 (5 bases). The CDR3 loop reads CASSPLIGAYYGYTF. The CDR3 DNA follows: TGTGCCAGCAGCCCGCTGATAGGGGCCTACTATGGCTACACCTTC.